The entry below describes one TCR beta chain. In the original workflow: Reference gene primer amplification gave estimated nucleated cell counts. The protocol was immunoSEQ multiplex PCR, while the TCRdb copy is restricted to in-frame clones and leaves out a portion. D and trimming were read from the DNA, whereas the V and J calls and clone size are those reported in that table. The sample lists fewer than 300,000 clones; 82% were seen once. These data belong to a study of blood T cell repertoires in COVID-19. As for the study in general: T cells, B-cell-depleted T cells, or PBMCs supplied cDNA or gDNA.

The V and J ends lost 10 bases and 7 bases, in that order; junction bases with no gene match: 10. The CDR3 is 13 amino acids. The chain has TRBV12-3 or TRBV12-4 and TRBJ1-5; 7 bases match TRBD1. This sequence was found in a woman aged 18-29 years with acute or convalescent COVID-19. Sequencing was carried out using peripheral blood. This CDR3 is CATVDRVRQPQHF. The CDR3 nucleotides read TGTGCCACCGTCGACAGGGTCAGGCAGCCCCAGCATTTT.